Presented here are 5 T cell receptor beta chains from one specimen sequenced in a study of Ad26.COV2.S vaccination and SARS-CoV-2 variants. Regarding treatment: around 19 received Ad26.COV2.S at low or high dose, single or two shots; about 5 received placebo; per-sample allocation not given. Samples were taken on day 63 after the first vaccine or placebo injection. TCRdb's copy holds only in-frame clones and misses some; the assay was immunoSEQ multiplex PCR. The sample yields over 450,000 clones, roughly nine tenths seen once. The source was peripheral blood, collected in a trial of Ad26.COV2.S vaccine versus placebo. These receptor sequences come from a person between 18 and 59 years old who received the Ad26.COV2.S COVID-19 vaccine or a placebo.

The chain is built from TRBV29-1 and TRBJ2-1, with unresolved D. CDR3 size: 12 residues. Germline V gene sequence: CDR1 SQVTM, CDR2 ANQGSEA. Trimming pared 3 bases from V and 7 bases from J, leaving 10 bases between. CDR3 sequence (DNA): TGCAGCGTTGAGAAAGAGCGTAATGAGCAGTTCTTC. It encodes CSVEKERNEQFF.

CDR3 nucleotide sequence: TGTGCCAGCAGTTTCCGTTTCGAGAGGAGCAATCAGCCCCAGCATTTT. Translating it yields CASSFRFERSNQPQHF. The J gene is TRBJ1-5, the V gene TRBV6-2 or TRBV6-3; D remains unclear. The CDR3 is 16 residues long. The V end was cut by 4 bases, the J end by 1 base, with 14 bases between. From germline, CDR1 is MNHEY and CDR2 SVGEGT.

The CDR3 sequence is CASAGAKETQYF. The CDR3 DNA reads as TGTGCCAGCGCGGGGGCGAAGGAGACCCAGTACTTC. The chain couples TRBV11-2 to TRBJ2-5; D possibly corresponds to TRBD2 (7 bases). V shed 8 bases and J shed 5 bases, with 12 bases lying between them. This CDR3 comprises 12 residues. Per germline, CDR1 SGHAT and CDR2 FQNNGV.

The chain employs TRBV7-9 and TRBJ1-4, with D possibly being TRBD1 (5 bases). Germline assignment: CDR1 SEHNR and CDR2 FQNEAQ (reference sequence). The V end lost 3 bases, the J end lost 5 bases, and 13 bases lay between the germline ends. This CDR3 spans 15 amino acids. The CDR3 nucleotides read TGTGCCAGCAGCTTGGGGACGGGGGGAAATGAAAAACTGTTTTTT. It encodes CASSLGTGGNEKLFF.

The V gene is TRBV6-1, the J gene TRBJ2-7, with a tentative D call TRBD2 (6 bases). This CDR3 has 16 residues. V lost 1 base and J 5 bases, leaving 18 bases between the germline ends. CDR1 and CDR2 (germline): MNHNS, SASEGT. The DNA for the CDR3 is TGTGCCAGCAGTGAAGGTATGACTAGAGCGAACGACGAGCAGTACTTC. This translates into CASSEGMTRANDEQYF.